The clone carrying this T cell receptor beta chain appeared a few times. What it binds is unknown. This entry belongs to a study of T-cell reconstitution after alpha-beta-depleted transplantation in children. Study observations and caveats: Counts and diversity of T cells one year after transplant came mostly from newly produced T cells. The study traced high day-60 TCRbeta diversity in some patients to surviving recipient T cells and thymic progenitors. Several hundred expanded graft clones reportedly gave rise to the alpha-beta T cells present about two months after transplant.

Library preparation (for TCRbeta) was performed with unique molecular identifiers. Each CDR3 protein is one row after TCRdb ran MiXCR on the PCR reads. The top ten clones hold roughly 30% of a sample with approximately 980,000 distinct CDR3 sequences, about 30% of them seen once. V lost 3 bases, J lost 2 bases, and 13 bases lay in between. The CDR3 covers 15 residues. Germline CDR1 LGHDT, CDR2 YNNKEL (reference sequence). This chain connects TRBV3-1 to TRBJ1-1; TRBD1 might be the D (5 bases). The TCR originated in a boy in the first two years of life who had a stem cell transplant for SCID, so the T cells may come from the graft donor. The sequences come from PBMCs, mostly from graft donor cells, collected 360 days after TCRalphabeta/CD19-depleted stem cell transplant. CDR3 DNA sequence: TGTGCCAGCAGCCAGTGGTTAGGGGCAAACACTGAAGCTTTCTTT. This sequence encodes CASSQWLGANTEAFF.